The sample holds many counts of the clone carrying this TCR beta chain. Looked up from germline, CDR1 is SEHNR and CDR2 is FQNEAQ (reference sequence). The CDR3 loop spans 14 amino acids. V was shortened by 1 base and J by 0 bases, with 6 bases between the two germline ends. TCRdb itself ran the 5' RACE reads through MiXCR, one entry per CDR3 protein. This sample carries tens of thousands of distinct CDR3 sequences, 22% of them seen once, and the ten largest clones take 2.5% to 3%. This sequence joins TRBV7-9 and TRBJ1-1; D is unclear. The TCR originated in a female donor with breast cancer. Material: memory CD4+ T cells sorted from a lymph node. Subset in this sample: memory CD4+ T cells, CD4+CD45RO+CD25-. CDR3 amino acids: CASSLDTMNTEAFF. The CDR3 DNA reads as TGTGCCAGCAGCTTAGATACTATGAACACTGAAGCTTTCTTT.